These 2 T cell receptor beta chains were sequenced from one sample in a study of Ad26.COV2.S vaccination and SARS-CoV-2 variants. Noted treatment: roughly 20 received Ad26.COV2.S at low or high dose, single or two shots; five or six received placebo; per-sample allocation not given. Each sample was drawn 63 days after the first injection (of vaccine or placebo). The method was immunoSEQ multiplex PCR; TCRdb's version includes in-frame clones alone and lacks a portion of them. The sample lists around 450,000 clones, 89% occurring once. Sample: peripheral blood, taken in a trial of Ad26.COV2.S vaccine versus placebo. These receptors came from a person aged 18-60 years who received the Ad26.COV2.S COVID-19 vaccine or a placebo.

This clone was recorded once. The chain joins TRBV13 to TRBJ2-2, with 8 bases matching TRBD2. Germline loops: CDR1 PRHDT, CDR2 FYEKMQ (reference sequence). This CDR3 has 16 amino acids. V trimming: 5 bases; J trimming: 4 bases; junction bases outside the gene matches: 9. The CDR3 sequence: CASSPALAGATGELFF. CDR3 coding DNA: TGTGCCAGCAGCCCAGCGCTAGCGGGCGCCACCGGGGAGCTGTTTTTT.

This clone was seen more than once but under ten times. The rearrangement uses TRBV4-1 and TRBJ2-2; TRBD2 might be the D (5 bases). The CDR3 runs 15 residues. Trimming took 0 bases from V and 8 from J, leaving 13 bases between them. Germline values: CDR1 MGHRA, CDR2 YSYEKL. The CDR3 is CASSQDKSGRGELFF. CDR3 coding DNA: TGCGCCAGCAGCCAAGATAAAAGTGGGAGAGGGGAGCTGTTTTTT.